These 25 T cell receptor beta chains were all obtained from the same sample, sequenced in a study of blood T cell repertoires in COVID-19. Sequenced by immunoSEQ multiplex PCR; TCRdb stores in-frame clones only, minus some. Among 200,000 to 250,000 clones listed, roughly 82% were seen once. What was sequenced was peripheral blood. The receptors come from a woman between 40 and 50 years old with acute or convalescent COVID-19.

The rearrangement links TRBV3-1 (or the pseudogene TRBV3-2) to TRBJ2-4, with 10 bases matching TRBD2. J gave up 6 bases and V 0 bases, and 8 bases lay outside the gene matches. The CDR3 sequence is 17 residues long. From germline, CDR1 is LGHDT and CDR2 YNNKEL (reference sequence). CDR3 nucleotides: TGTGCCAGCAGCCAAGACGGCCGAGCGGGAGGGCGAAACATTCAGTACTTC. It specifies CASSQDGRAGGRNIQYF.

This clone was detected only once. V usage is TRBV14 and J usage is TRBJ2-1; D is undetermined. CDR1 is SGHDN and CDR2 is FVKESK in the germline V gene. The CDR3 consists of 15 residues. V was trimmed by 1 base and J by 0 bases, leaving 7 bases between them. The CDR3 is CASSQVTSSYNEQFF. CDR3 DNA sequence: TGTGCCAGCAGCCAAGTTACAAGCTCCTACAATGAGCAGTTCTTC.

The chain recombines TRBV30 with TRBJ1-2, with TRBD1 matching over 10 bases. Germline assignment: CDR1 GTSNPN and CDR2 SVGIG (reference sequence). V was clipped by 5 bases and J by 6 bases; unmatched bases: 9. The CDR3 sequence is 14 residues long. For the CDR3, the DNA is TGTGCCTGGGAACCGGGACAGGGGTATGATGGCTACACCTTC. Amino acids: CAWEPGQGYDGYTF.

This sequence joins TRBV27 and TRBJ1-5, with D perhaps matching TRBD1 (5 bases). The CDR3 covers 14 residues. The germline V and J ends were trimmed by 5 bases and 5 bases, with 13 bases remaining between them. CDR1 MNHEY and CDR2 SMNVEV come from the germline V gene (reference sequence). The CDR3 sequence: CASSIQGGYQPQHF. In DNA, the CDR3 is TGTGCCAGCAGTATTCAGGGAGGATATCAGCCCCAGCATTTT.

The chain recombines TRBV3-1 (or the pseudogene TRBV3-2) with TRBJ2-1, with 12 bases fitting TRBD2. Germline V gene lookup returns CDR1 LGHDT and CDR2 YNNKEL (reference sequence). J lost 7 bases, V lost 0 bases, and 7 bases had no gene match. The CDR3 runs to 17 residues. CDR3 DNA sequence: TGTGCCAGCAGCCAAGATCTAGCGGGAGGGGTCTTTAATGAGCAGTTCTTC. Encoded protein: CASSQDLAGGVFNEQFF.

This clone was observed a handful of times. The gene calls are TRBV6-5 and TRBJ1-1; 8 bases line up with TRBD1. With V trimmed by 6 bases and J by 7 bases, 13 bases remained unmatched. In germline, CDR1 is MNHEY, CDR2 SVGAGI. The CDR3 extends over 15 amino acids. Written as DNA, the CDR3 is TGTGCCAGCAGGACAACTTACAGGGGGTCCGATGAAGCTTTCTTT. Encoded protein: CASRTTYRGSDEAFF.

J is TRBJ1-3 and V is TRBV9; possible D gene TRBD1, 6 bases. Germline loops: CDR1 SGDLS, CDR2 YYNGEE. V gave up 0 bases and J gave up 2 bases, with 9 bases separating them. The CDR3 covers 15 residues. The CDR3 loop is CASSVAGAAGNTIYF. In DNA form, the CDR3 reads TGTGCCAGCAGCGTAGCAGGGGCGGCTGGAAACACCATATATTTT. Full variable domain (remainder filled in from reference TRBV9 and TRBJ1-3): DSGVTQTPKHLITATGQRVTLRCSPRSGDLSVYWYQQSLDQGLQFLIQYYNGEERAKGNILERFSAQQFPDLHSELNLSSLELGDSALYFCASSVAGAAGNTIYFGEGSWLTVV.

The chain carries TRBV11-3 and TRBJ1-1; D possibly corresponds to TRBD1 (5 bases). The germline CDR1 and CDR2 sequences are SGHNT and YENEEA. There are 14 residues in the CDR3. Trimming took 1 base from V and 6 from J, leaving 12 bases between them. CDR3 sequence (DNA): TGTGCCAGCAGCTTAGGAGGGACTACAGCTGAAGCTTTCTTT. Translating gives CASSLGGTTAEAFF.

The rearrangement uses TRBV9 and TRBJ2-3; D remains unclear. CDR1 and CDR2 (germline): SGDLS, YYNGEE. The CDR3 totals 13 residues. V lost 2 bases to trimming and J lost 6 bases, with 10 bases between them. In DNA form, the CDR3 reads TGTGCCAGCAGCGTTGTGGCTGCCGATACGCAGTATTTT. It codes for CASSVVAADTQYF.

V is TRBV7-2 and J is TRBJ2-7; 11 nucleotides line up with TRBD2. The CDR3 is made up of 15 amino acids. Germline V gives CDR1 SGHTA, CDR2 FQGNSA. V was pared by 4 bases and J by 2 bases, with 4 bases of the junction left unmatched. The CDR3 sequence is CASSSGLAATYEQYF. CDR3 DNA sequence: TGTGCCAGCAGCTCGGGACTAGCGGCTACCTACGAGCAGTACTTC.

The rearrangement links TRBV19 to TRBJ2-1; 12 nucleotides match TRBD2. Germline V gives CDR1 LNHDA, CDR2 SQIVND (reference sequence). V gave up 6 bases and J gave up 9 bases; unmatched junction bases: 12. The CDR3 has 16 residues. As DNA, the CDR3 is TGTGCCAGTAGCCCTTCCGGCGGACTAGCGGGATCTGAGCAGTTCTTC. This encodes CASSPSGGLAGSEQFF.

The CDR3 bases are TGCAGCGTTGGGACAGCTACTAAACCAGATACGCAGTATTTT. It is translated as CSVGTATKPDTQYF. V usage is TRBV29-1 and J usage is TRBJ2-3, with D tentatively TRBD1 (6 bases). The germline V and J ends were trimmed by 4 bases and 4 bases, with 15 bases remaining between them. The CDR3 consists of 14 residues. The germline gives CDR1 SQVTM, CDR2 ANQGSEA.

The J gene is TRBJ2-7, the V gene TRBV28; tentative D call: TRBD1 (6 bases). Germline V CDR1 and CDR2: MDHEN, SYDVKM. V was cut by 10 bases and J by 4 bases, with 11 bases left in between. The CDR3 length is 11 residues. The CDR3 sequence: CATGTSYEQYF. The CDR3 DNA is TGTGCCACCGGGACATCTTACGAGCAGTACTTC.

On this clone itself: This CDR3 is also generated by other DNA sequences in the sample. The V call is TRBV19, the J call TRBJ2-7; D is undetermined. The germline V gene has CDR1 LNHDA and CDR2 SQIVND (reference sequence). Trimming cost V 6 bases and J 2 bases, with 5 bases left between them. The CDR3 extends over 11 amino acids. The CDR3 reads CASSAAYEQYF. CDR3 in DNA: TGTGCCAGTAGCGCGGCCTACGAGCAGTACTTC. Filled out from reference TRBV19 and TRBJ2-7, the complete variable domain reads DGGITQSPKYLFRKEGQNVTLSCEQNLNHDAMYWYRQDPGQGLRLIYYSQIVNDFQKGDIAEGYSVSREKKESFPLTVTSAQKNPTAFYLCASSAAYEQYFGPGTRLTVT.

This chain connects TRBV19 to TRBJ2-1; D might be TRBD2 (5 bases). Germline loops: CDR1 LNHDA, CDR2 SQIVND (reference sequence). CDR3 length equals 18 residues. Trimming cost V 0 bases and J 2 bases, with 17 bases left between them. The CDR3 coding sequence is TGTGCCAGTAGTATAGATCGGGGTGTATATAACCCCTACAATGAGCAGTTCTTC. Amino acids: CASSIDRGVYNPYNEQFF.

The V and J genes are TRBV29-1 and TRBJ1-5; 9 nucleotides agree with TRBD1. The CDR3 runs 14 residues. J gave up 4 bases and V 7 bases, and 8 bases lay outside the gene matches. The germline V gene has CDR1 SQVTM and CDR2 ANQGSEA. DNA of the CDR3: TGCAGCGCCACGGGACAGGGTCCTAATCAGCCCCAGCATTTT. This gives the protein CSATGQGPNQPQHF.

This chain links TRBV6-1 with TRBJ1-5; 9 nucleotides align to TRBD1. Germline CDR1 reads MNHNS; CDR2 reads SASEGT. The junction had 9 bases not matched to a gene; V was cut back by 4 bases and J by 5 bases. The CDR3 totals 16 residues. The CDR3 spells CASSGHRGPADQPQHF. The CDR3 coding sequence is TGTGCCAGCAGTGGACACAGGGGGCCAGCCGATCAGCCCCAGCATTTT.

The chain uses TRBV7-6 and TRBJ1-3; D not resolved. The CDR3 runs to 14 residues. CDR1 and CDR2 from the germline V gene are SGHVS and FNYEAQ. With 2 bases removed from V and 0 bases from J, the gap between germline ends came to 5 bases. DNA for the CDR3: TGTGCCAGCAGCTTACGGGGCTCTGGAAACACCATATATTTT. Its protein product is CASSLRGSGNTIYF.

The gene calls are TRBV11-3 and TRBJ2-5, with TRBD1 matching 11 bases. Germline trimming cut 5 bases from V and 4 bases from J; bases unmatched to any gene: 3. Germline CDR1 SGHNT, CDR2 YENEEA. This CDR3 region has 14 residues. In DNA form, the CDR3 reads TGTGCCAGCAGCGCGGGACAGGGGGGAGAGACCCAGTACTTC. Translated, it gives CASSAGQGGETQYF.

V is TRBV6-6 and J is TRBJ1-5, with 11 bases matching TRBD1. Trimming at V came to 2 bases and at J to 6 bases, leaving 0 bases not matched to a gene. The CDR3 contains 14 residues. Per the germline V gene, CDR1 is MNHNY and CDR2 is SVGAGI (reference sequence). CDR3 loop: CASSYGTGGQPQHF. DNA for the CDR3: TGTGCCAGCAGTTACGGGACAGGGGGTCAGCCCCAGCATTTT.

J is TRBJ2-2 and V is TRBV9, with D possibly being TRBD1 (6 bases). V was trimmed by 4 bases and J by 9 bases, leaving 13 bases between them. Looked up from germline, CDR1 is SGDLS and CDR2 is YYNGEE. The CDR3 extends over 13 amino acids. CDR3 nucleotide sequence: TGTGCCAGCAGCTTGGGACACGCCAGGGAGCTGTTTTTT. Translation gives CASSLGHARELFF.

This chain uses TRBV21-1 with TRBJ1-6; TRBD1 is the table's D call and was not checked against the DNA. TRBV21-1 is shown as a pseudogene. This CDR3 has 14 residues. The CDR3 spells CASILQGHNSPLHF. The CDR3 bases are TGTGCCAGCATCCTACAGGGCCACAATTCACCCCTCCACTTT.

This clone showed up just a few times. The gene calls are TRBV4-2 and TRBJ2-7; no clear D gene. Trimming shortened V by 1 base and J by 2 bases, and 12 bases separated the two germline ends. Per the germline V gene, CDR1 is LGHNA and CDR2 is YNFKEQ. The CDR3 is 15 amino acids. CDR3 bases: TGTGCCAGCAGCCAAGTCGTCGGTGGGCCCTACGAGCAGTACTTC. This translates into CASSQVVGGPYEQYF.

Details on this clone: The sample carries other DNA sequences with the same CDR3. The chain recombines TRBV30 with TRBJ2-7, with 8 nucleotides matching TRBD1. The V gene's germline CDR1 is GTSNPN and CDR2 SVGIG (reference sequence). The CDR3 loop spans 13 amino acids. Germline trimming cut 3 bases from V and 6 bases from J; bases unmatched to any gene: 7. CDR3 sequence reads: CAWSRGQGREQYF. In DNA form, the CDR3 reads TGTGCCTGGAGCAGAGGACAGGGCCGCGAGCAGTACTTC. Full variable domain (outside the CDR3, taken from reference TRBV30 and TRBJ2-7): SQTIHQWPATLVQPVGSPLSLECTVEGTSNPNLYWYRQAAGRGLQLLFYSVGIGQISSEVPQNLSASRPQDRQFILSSKKLLLSDSGFYLCAWSRGQGREQYFGPGTRLTVT.

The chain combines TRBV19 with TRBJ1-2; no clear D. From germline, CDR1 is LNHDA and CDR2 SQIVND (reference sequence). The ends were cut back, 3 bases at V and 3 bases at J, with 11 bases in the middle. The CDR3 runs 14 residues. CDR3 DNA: TGTGCCAGTAGTATTACGGGTTCTTACTATGGCTACACCTTC. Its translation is CASSITGSYYGYTF.